These T cell receptor beta chains were read from a single sample in a study of blood T cell repertoires in COVID-19. Measured with immunoSEQ multiplex PCR; TCRdb has only the in-frame clones, and not every one. The repertoire consists of about 35,000 clones, with approximately 80% occurring once and the leading ten covering about 9%. The sequencing sample was made of peripheral blood. The receptors come from a man in his fifties or sixties in a cohort sampled during active COVID-19. CDR3s include the opening cysteine and the closing phenylalanine or tryptophan. Each record gives: CDR3 protein, CDR3 DNA, V gene, clone size, D gene, CDR3 length, J gene. The D gene is left open where the match is weak. Expanded clones get a size class; other rows say once, few or many, or leave the size out.

cdr3_aa: CASSESPTGNQPQHF; cdr3_nt: TGTGCCAGCAGTGAATCCCCTACCGGCAATCAGCCCCAGCATTTT; v_call: TRBV6-1; clone_size: .; d_call: .; cdr3_length: 15; j_call: TRBJ1-5
cdr3_aa: CASSPGRGGKDTQYF; cdr3_nt: TGTGCCAGCAGCCCCGGCCGAGGGGGCAAAGATACGCAGTATTTT; v_call: TRBV7-9; clone_size: .; d_call: TRBD1; cdr3_length: 15; j_call: TRBJ2-3
cdr3_aa: CASSPRGAGNTIYF; cdr3_nt: TGTGCCAGCAGCCCGCGGGGGGCTGGAAACACCATATATTTT; v_call: TRBV5-4; clone_size: .; d_call: .; cdr3_length: 14; j_call: TRBJ1-3
cdr3_aa: CASSGTGYEQYF; cdr3_nt: TGTGCCAGCAGTGGGACAGGCTACGAGCAGTACTTC; v_call: TRBV2; clone_size: once; d_call: TRBD1; cdr3_length: 12; j_call: TRBJ2-7
cdr3_aa: CASSRETGLKSDTQYF; cdr3_nt: TGTGCCAGCAGCCGAGAGACAGGGTTGAAGTCAGATACGCAGTATTTT; v_call: TRBV7-9; clone_size: .; d_call: TRBD1; cdr3_length: 16; j_call: TRBJ2-3
cdr3_aa: CASSLSRGRYNEQFF; cdr3_nt: TGTGCCAGCAGCTTATCCAGGGGGAGGTACAATGAGCAGTTCTTC; v_call: TRBV11-2; clone_size: .; d_call: .; cdr3_length: 15; j_call: TRBJ2-1
cdr3_aa: CASSESSGSGNTIYF; cdr3_nt: TGTGCCAGCAGTGAGTCCTCGGGCTCTGGAAACACCATATATTTT; v_call: TRBV6-2/TRBV6-3; clone_size: many; d_call: .; cdr3_length: 15; j_call: TRBJ1-3
cdr3_aa: CASSLPGGAGKQYF; cdr3_nt: TGTGCCAGCAGCCTCCCGGGGGGGGCAGGGAAGCAGTACTTC; v_call: TRBV28; clone_size: .; d_call: TRBD2; cdr3_length: 14; j_call: TRBJ2-7
cdr3_aa: CASSLMGGSPLHF; cdr3_nt: TGTGCCAGCAGCTTGATGGGGGGGTCACCCCTCCACTTT; v_call: TRBV5-4; clone_size: .; d_call: .; cdr3_length: 13; j_call: TRBJ1-6
cdr3_aa: CASSLGGQGSNTIYF; cdr3_nt: TGTGCCAGCAGCTTAGGAGGACAGGGGTCGAACACCATATATTTT; v_call: TRBV11-2; clone_size: .; d_call: TRBD1; cdr3_length: 15; j_call: TRBJ1-3
cdr3_aa: CATSSDAEAGWEQETQYF; cdr3_nt: TGTGCCACCAGCAGTGACGCCGAGGCGGGATGGGAGCAAGAGACCCAGTACTTC; v_call: TRBV15; clone_size: .; d_call: .; cdr3_length: 18; j_call: TRBJ2-5
cdr3_aa: CASSEEVGTFDTQYF; cdr3_nt: TGTGCCAGCAGTGAGGAAGTCGGGACTTTTGATACGCAGTATTTT; v_call: TRBV6-4; clone_size: medium-sized; d_call: .; cdr3_length: 15; j_call: TRBJ2-3
cdr3_aa: CASGEGGKNIQYF; cdr3_nt: TGTGCCAGCGGGGAGGGAGGCAAAAACATTCAGTACTTC; v_call: TRBV27; clone_size: .; d_call: TRBD2; cdr3_length: 13; j_call: TRBJ2-4
cdr3_aa: CASSLIPKQAGGNYGYTF; cdr3_nt: TGTGCCAGCAGCCTTATCCCCAAGCAGGCGGGGGGAAACTATGGCTACACCTTC; v_call: TRBV28; clone_size: .; d_call: .; cdr3_length: 18; j_call: TRBJ1-2
cdr3_aa: CASSFYQDRRGYEQYF; cdr3_nt: TGTGCCAGCAGTTTTTACCAGGACCGACGGGGGTACGAGCAGTACTTC; v_call: TRBV28; clone_size: .; d_call: .; cdr3_length: 16; j_call: TRBJ2-7
cdr3_aa: CSVLTLATGELFF; cdr3_nt: TGCAGCGTTCTAACACTAGCAACCGGGGAGCTGTTTTTT; v_call: TRBV29-1; clone_size: .; d_call: .; cdr3_length: 13; j_call: TRBJ2-2
cdr3_aa: CASSYDRLGYSPLHF; cdr3_nt: TGTGCCAGCAGTTACGACAGGCTGGGGTATTCACCCCTCCACTTT; v_call: TRBV27; clone_size: .; d_call: .; cdr3_length: 15; j_call: TRBJ1-6
cdr3_aa: CASSPRLGGPNSPLHF; cdr3_nt: TGTGCCAGCTCACCCCGGCTAGGGGGCCCCAATTCACCCCTCCACTTT; v_call: TRBV18; clone_size: .; d_call: TRBD1; cdr3_length: 16; j_call: TRBJ1-6
cdr3_aa: CASSTGGSEQYF; cdr3_nt: TGCGCCAGCAGTACAGGGGGTTCAGAGCAGTACTTC; v_call: TRBV10-2; clone_size: once; d_call: TRBD1; cdr3_length: 12; j_call: TRBJ2-7
cdr3_aa: CASSQARTSGVLRETQYF; cdr3_nt: TGTGCCAGCAGCCAAGCGCGAACTAGCGGAGTCCTCCGAGAGACCCAGTACTTC; v_call: TRBV14; clone_size: .; d_call: TRBD2; cdr3_length: 18; j_call: TRBJ2-5
cdr3_aa: CASSPREGSSRMNYGYTF; cdr3_nt: TGTGCCAGCAGTCCCCGGGAGGGTTCTTCCCGGATGAACTATGGCTACACCTTC; v_call: TRBV6-2/TRBV6-3; clone_size: once; d_call: .; cdr3_length: 18; j_call: TRBJ1-2
cdr3_aa: CASTPATNEKLFF; cdr3_nt: TGCGCCAGCACACCAGCAACTAATGAAAAACTGTTTTTT; v_call: TRBV10-2; clone_size: .; d_call: .; cdr3_length: 13; j_call: TRBJ1-4
cdr3_aa: CASSQAEVRAGRSYEQYF; cdr3_nt: TGCGCCAGCAGCCAAGCGGAGGTCCGGGCGGGAAGGTCCTACGAGCAGTACTTC; v_call: TRBV4-1; clone_size: few; d_call: .; cdr3_length: 18; j_call: TRBJ2-7
cdr3_aa: CASSPRTIQETQYF; cdr3_nt: TGTGCCAGCAGTCCCCGGACAATCCAAGAGACCCAGTACTTC; v_call: TRBV27; clone_size: .; d_call: .; cdr3_length: 14; j_call: TRBJ2-5
cdr3_aa: CASSLEGQGRPYEQYF; cdr3_nt: TGTGCCAGCAGCTTGGAGGGACAGGGGCGCCCCTACGAGCAGTACTTC; v_call: TRBV5-6; clone_size: .; d_call: TRBD1; cdr3_length: 16; j_call: TRBJ2-7
cdr3_aa: CASSRTRDQPQHF; cdr3_nt: TGTGCCAGCAGTCGAACGCGAGATCAGCCCCAGCATTTT; v_call: TRBV27; clone_size: few; d_call: .; cdr3_length: 13; j_call: TRBJ1-5
cdr3_aa: CASSKAGGTSTDTQYF; cdr3_nt: TGTGCCAGTAGTAAAGCGGGGGGAACTAGCACAGATACGCAGTATTTT; v_call: TRBV19; clone_size: .; d_call: TRBD2; cdr3_length: 16; j_call: TRBJ2-3
cdr3_aa: CASSLGLAGWAEQFF; cdr3_nt: TGTGCCAGCAGCTTAGGGCTAGCGGGATGGGCTGAGCAGTTCTTC; v_call: TRBV11-2; clone_size: .; d_call: TRBD2; cdr3_length: 15; j_call: TRBJ2-1
cdr3_aa: CAWSPQGGLTEAFF; cdr3_nt: TGTGCCTGGAGTCCACAGGGAGGGTTGACTGAAGCTTTCTTT; v_call: TRBV30; clone_size: .; d_call: .; cdr3_length: 14; j_call: TRBJ1-1